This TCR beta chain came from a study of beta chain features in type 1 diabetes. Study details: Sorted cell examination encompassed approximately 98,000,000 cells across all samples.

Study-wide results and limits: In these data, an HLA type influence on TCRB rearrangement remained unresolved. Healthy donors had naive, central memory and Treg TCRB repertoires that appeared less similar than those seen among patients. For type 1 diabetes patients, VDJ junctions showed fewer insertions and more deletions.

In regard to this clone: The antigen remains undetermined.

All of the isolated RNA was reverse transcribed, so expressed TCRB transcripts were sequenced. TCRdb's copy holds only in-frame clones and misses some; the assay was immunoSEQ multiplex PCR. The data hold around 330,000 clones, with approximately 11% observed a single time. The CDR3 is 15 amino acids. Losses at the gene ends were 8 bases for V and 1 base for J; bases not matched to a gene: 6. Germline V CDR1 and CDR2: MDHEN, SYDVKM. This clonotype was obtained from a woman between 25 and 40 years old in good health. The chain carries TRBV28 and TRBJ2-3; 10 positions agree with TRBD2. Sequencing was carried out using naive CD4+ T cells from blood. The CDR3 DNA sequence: TGTGCCAGCTCGGGAGCGGGAGGGGGCACAGATACGCAGTATTTT. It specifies CASSGAGGGTDTQYF.